The present T cell receptor (beta chain) was sequenced within a study of blood T cells in healthy people across ages. J lost 4 bases, V lost 5 bases, and 9 bases had no gene match. CDR3 length: 15 amino acids. CDR1 is DFQATT and CDR2 is SNEGSKA in the germline V gene (reference sequence). A J-beta primer mix and a sample-barcoded 5' primer were used in a second PCR of about 7 to 12 cycles. Every molecule of cDNA carried a tag from a template-switch adaptor with 12 random nucleotides. TCRdb re-analysed the 5' RACE reads in MiXCR, keeping a single row per CDR3 protein. The sample gives 1.5 million to 2 million distinct CDR3 sequences, around 40% of which show up once; 20% to 25% is in the top ten.

The TCR comes from a human donor in good health. The V gene is TRBV20-1, the J gene TRBJ2-1; 9 bases map to TRBD2. The sequencing input was blood. The CDR3 reads CSAGRLAASYNEQFF. CDR3 DNA: TGCAGTGCTGGGAGACTAGCGGCTTCTTACAATGAGCAGTTCTTC.